The sequence of this T cell receptor (beta chain) was determined in a study of T cell changes during pregnancy in multiple sclerosis. Generated by immunoSEQ multiplex PCR, the TCRdb table keeps only in-frame clones and is missing some. The table shows more than 90,000 clones, with roughly 92% occurring only once. The specimen was peripheral blood, collected after pregnancy. The TCR was taken from a female donor with multiple sclerosis, enrolled in a pregnancy study.

The CDR3 nucleotides read TGTGCCTGGAGTCGTCAGGGAGGGCCGAGCCAGCAGTACTTC. Residues: CAWSRQGGPSQQYF. The chain combines TRBV30 with TRBJ2-7, with 7 bases identical to TRBD2. This CDR3 contains 14 residues. Per germline, CDR1 GTSNPN and CDR2 SVGIG (reference sequence). V was clipped by 2 bases and J by 8 bases; unmatched bases: 12.